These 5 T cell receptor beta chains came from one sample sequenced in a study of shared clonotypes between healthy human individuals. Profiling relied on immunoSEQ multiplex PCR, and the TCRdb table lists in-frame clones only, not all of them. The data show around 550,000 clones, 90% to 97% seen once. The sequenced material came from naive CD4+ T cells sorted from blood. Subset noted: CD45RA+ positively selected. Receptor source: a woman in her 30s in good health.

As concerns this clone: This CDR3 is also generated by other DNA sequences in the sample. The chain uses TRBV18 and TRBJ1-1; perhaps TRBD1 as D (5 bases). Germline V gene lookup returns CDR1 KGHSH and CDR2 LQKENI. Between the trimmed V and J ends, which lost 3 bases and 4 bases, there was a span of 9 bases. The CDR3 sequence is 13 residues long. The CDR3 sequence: CASSPGGSTEAFF. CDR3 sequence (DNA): TGTGCCAGCTCACCGGGGGGTAGCACTGAAGCTTTCTTT.

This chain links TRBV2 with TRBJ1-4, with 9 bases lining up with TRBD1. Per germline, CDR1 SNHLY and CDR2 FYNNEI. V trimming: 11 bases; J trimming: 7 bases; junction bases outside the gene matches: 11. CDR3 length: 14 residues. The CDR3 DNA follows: TGTGCCTCGCGGGAGACAGGGGGGGGTGAAAAACTGTTTTTT. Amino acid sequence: CASRETGGGEKLFF.

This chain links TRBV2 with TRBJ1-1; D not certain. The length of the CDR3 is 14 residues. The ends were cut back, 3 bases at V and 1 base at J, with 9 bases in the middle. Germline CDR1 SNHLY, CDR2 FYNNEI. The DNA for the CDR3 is TGTGCCAGCAGTGATTTCGCCAAGAACACTGAAGCTTTCTTT. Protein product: CASSDFAKNTEAFF. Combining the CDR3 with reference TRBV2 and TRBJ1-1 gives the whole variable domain EPEVTQTPSHQVTQMGQEVILRCVPISNHLYFYWYRQILGQKVEFLVSFYNNEISEKSEIFDDQFSVERPDGSNFTLKIRSTKLEDSAMYFCASSDFAKNTEAFFGQGTRLTVV.

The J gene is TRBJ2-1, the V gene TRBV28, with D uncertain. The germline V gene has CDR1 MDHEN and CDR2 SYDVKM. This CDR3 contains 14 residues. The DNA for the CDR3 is TGTGTCACAGTTTCCCCACAGCCCAACAATGAGCAGTTCTTC. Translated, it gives CVTVSPQPNNEQFF.

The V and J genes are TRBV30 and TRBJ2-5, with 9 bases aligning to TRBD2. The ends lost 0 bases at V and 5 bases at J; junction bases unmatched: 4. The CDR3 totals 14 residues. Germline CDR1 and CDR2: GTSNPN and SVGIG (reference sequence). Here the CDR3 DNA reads TGTGCCTGGAGTGTAAACGCGGGAGGGGAGACCCAGTACTTC. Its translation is CAWSVNAGGETQYF.